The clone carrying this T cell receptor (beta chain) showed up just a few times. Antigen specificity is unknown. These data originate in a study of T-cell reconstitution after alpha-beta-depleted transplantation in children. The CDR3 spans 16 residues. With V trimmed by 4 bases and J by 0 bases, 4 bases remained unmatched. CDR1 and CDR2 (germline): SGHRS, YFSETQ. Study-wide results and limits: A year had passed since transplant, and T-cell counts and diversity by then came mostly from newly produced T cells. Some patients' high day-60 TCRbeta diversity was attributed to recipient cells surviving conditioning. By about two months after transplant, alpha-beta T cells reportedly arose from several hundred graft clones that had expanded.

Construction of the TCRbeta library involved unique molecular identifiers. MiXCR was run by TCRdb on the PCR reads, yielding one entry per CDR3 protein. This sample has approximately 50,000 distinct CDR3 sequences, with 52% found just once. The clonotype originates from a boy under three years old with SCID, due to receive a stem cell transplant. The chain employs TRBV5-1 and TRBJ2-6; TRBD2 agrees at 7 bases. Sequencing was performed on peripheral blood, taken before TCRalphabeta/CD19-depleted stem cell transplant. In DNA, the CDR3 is TGCGCCAGCAGCCCACGGGAGGACTCTGGGGCCAACGTCCTGACTTTC. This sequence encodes CASSPREDSGANVLTF.